These 16 T cell receptor beta chains came from one sample sequenced in a study of T-cell memory formation after mild COVID-19. TCRdb redid the calling of the 5' RACE reads with MiXCR, one entry per CDR3 protein. The sample holds 290,000 or so distinct CDR3 sequences, roughly a fifth seen once. The sequenced sample was PBMCs or a T cell subset sorted from them (not recorded which). These receptors originate from a man between 18 and 35 years old who had mild COVID-19 (a few samples of this study predate the infection). Cell type and time point are not known.

The gene calls are TRBV20-1 and TRBJ1-2; D remains ambiguous. V dropped 3 bases and J dropped 2 bases, with 10 bases sitting between them. Germline V gives CDR1 DFQATT, CDR2 SNEGSKA (reference sequence). There are 13 residues in the CDR3. The CDR3 region is CSARGWENYGYTF. The CDR3, as DNA: TGCAGTGCTAGGGGTTGGGAAAACTATGGCTACACCTTC.

The chain uses TRBV4-1 and TRBJ2-1; D is uncertain. Per germline, CDR1 MGHRA and CDR2 YSYEKL. Trimming pared 3 bases from V and 1 base from J, leaving 13 bases between. This CDR3 is built from 16 residues. CDR3 region: CASSHTGKGSYNEQFF. CDR3 coding DNA: TGCGCCAGCAGCCATACGGGTAAGGGTTCCTACAATGAGCAGTTCTTC.

This clonotype has more than one count but fewer than ten. The chain is built from TRBV19 and TRBJ2-1; possibly TRBD2 for D (7 bases). With 10 bases removed from V and 6 bases from J, the gap between germline ends came to 13 bases. This CDR3 has 12 amino acids. Germline CDR1 reads LNHDA; CDR2 reads SQIVND (reference sequence). The CDR3 sequence: CANRDYFNEQFF. CDR3 nucleotide sequence: TGTGCCAACAGGGACTACTTCAATGAGCAGTTCTTC. Looking up the rest from reference TRBV19 and TRBJ2-1 gives the full variable domain: DGGITQSPKYLFRKEGQNVTLSCEQNLNHDAMYWYRQDPGQGLRLIYYSQIVNDFQKGDIAEGYSVSREKKESFPLTVTSAQKNPTAFYLCANRDYFNEQFFGPGTRLTVL.

This clonotype was counted only a few times. V usage is TRBV4-3 and J usage is TRBJ1-4; D may be TRBD1 (6 bases). The germline gives CDR1 LGHNA, CDR2 YSLEER. The CDR3 sequence is 17 residues long. Trimming removed 0 bases at V and 8 bases at J, with 19 bases between. CDR3 sequence: CASSQDRGGGPGEKLFF. The CDR3 DNA reads as TGCGCCAGCAGCCAAGATAGGGGGGGGGGCCCTGGAGAAAAACTGTTTTTT.

The V call is TRBV7-2, the J call TRBJ2-7; 9 bases are shared with TRBD1. Germline trimming cut 2 bases from V and 2 bases from J; bases unmatched to any gene: 4. The CDR3 has 15 amino acids. Germline V gene sequence: CDR1 SGHTA, CDR2 FQGNSA. As DNA, the CDR3 is TGTGCCAGCAGCTTATTCGGACAGGGGACCTACGAGCAGTACGTC. It encodes CASSLFGQGTYEQYV.

This clonotype was seen only a few times. The chain employs TRBV6-2 or TRBV6-3 and TRBJ1-2, with D perhaps TRBD1 (5 bases). CDR1 is MNHEY and CDR2 is SVGEGT in the germline V gene. This CDR3 region has 11 residues. As DNA, the CDR3 is TGTGTCGCGAGGGACGGCTATGGCTACACCTTC. This codes for CVARDGYGYTF.

V usage is TRBV6-1 and J usage is TRBJ1-1; D possibly corresponds to TRBD1 (5 bases). Germline V CDR1 and CDR2: MNHNS, SASEGT. V was trimmed by 5 bases and J by 3 bases, leaving 19 bases between them. This CDR3 is 16 amino acids long. For the CDR3, the DNA is TGTGCCAGCAGTATGGGCCCCTACAGGACCGACACTGAAGCTTTCTTT. This gives the protein CASSMGPYRTDTEAFF.

The chain combines TRBV7-9 with TRBJ2-7; no reliable D call. This CDR3 contains 13 residues. The germline CDR1 and CDR2 sequences are SEHNR and FQNEAQ (reference sequence). Trimming removed 5 bases from V and 5 bases from J, with 13 bases in between. The CDR3 loop reads CASSPFRVNEQYF. The CDR3 bases are TGTGCCAGCAGCCCCTTTAGAGTTAACGAGCAGTACTTC.

The genes are TRBV20-1 and TRBJ2-5; D is undetermined. The CDR3 has 13 amino acids. The V gene's germline CDR1 is DFQATT and CDR2 SNEGSKA (reference sequence). V gave up 4 bases and J gave up 4 bases, with 13 bases separating them. The CDR3 nucleotides read TGCAGTGCTAAAACGGCGGCCAGAGAGACCCAGTACTTC. Protein: CSAKTAARETQYF.

The CDR3 bases are TGTGCCAGCAGCCCTATCGGGGACAGGGGGGATGGCTACACCTTC. Residues: CASSPIGDRGDGYTF. The rearrangement uses TRBV27 and TRBJ1-2; TRBD1 aligns across 11 bases. The CDR3 spans 15 residues. Germline-derived CDR1 and CDR2 are MNHEY and SMNVEV (reference sequence). V gave up 6 bases and J gave up 6 bases; unmatched junction bases: 9.

This clonotype was detected a few times. This rearrangement joins TRBV6-5 to TRBJ1-4; D remains ambiguous. This CDR3 region has 17 residues. Trimming removed 0 bases from V and 1 base from J, with 12 bases in between. The germline V gene has CDR1 MNHEY and CDR2 SVGAGI. For the CDR3, the DNA is TGTGCCAGCAGTTACTCAGTTGGATCAAGAACTAATGAAAAACTGTTTTTT. Its translation is CASSYSVGSRTNEKLFF.

The CDR3 here is CASSSLSTDTQYF. CDR3 DNA sequence: TGTGCCAGCAGCTCGTTGAGCACAGATACGCAGTATTTT. This chain joins TRBV7-9 and TRBJ2-3; D is undetermined. From germline, CDR1 is SEHNR and CDR2 FQNEAQ (reference sequence). Trimming took off 4 bases at V and 0 bases at J, with 5 bases between the two ends. The CDR3 has 13 amino acids.

This clonotype appeared a few times. The rearrangement uses TRBV19 and TRBJ1-1; D not certain. This CDR3 is 12 amino acids long. Between the trimmed V and J ends, which lost 0 bases and 4 bases, there was a span of 3 bases. Germline V gene lookup returns CDR1 LNHDA and CDR2 SQIVND (reference sequence). DNA for the CDR3: TGTGCCAGTAGTATAGATCGCACTGAAGCTTTCTTT. It yields the protein CASSIDRTEAFF.

This clonotype appeared a few times. This chain connects TRBV12-3 or TRBV12-4 to TRBJ1-1; D gene uncertain. CDR3 length: 14 amino acids. The V end was cut by 4 bases, the J end by 8 bases, with 17 bases between. CDR3 nucleotides: TGTGCCAGCAGTTCAGCCGGAGCCTTCATGGAAGCTTTCTTT. Translating gives CASSSAGAFMEAFF.

The chain uses TRBV6-5 and TRBJ2-5, with D uncertain. The CDR3 runs 16 residues. CDR1 and CDR2 (germline): MNHEY, SVGAGI. The V end was cut by 4 bases, the J end by 3 bases, with 18 bases between. CDR3 sequence reads: CASSSNPPGREETQYF. The CDR3 bases are TGTGCCAGCAGTTCCAACCCCCCAGGCCGAGAAGAGACCCAGTACTTC.

There are many counts of this clonotype. The chain employs TRBV7-9 and TRBJ2-5, with 7 bases fitting TRBD1. This CDR3 contains 14 residues. V gave up 5 bases and J gave up 5 bases; unmatched junction bases: 8. Germline V CDR1 and CDR2: SEHNR, FQNEAQ (reference sequence). The CDR3 nucleotides are TGTGCCAGCAGCCCGAGGGCCAGGGGGGAGACCCAGTACTTC. Translation: CASSPRARGETQYF.